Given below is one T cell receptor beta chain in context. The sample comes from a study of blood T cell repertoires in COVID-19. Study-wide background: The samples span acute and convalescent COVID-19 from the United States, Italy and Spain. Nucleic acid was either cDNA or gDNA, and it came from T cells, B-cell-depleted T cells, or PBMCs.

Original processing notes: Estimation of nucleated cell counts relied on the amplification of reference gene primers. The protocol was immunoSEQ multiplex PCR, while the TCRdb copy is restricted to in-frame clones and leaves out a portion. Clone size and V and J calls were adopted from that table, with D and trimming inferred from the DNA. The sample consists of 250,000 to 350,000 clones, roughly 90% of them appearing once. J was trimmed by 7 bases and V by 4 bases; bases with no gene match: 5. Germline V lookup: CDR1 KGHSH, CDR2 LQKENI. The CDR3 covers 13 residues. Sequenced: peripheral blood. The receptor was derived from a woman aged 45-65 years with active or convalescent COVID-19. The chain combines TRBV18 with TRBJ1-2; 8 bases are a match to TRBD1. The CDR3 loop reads CASSRGQGGGYTF. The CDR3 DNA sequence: TGTGCCAGCTCACGAGGACAGGGCGGTGGCTACACCTTC. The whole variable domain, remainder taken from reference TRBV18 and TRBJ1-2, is NAGVMQNPRHLVRRRGQEARLRCSPMKGHSHVYWYRQLPEEGLKFMVYLQKENIIDESGMPKERFSAEFPKEGPSILRIQQVVRGDSAAYFCASSRGQGGGYTFGSGTRLTVV.